Detailed here is one TCR beta chain. As yet, its antigen is unknown. The entry originates in a study of response to subunit inactivated influenza vaccine. Findings and limits, study-wide: The authors suggested that every seasonal influenza vaccination recruits few new T cells.

Looked up from germline, CDR1 is SGDLS and CDR2 is YYNGEE. The CDR3 length is 17 residues. Trimming removed 2 bases from V and 7 bases from J, with 22 bases in between. TCRdb re-called the RT-PCR reads through MiXCR, storing one row per CDR3 protein. The sample records a few hundred thousand distinct CDR3 sequences, 11% to 15% being singletons. The sequenced sample was PBMCs from blood, obtained roughly 12 days after vaccination. The chain uses TRBV9 and TRBJ2-1; D gene ambiguous. The clonotype was recovered from a middle-aged man who received an inactivated influenza vaccine. CDR3 sequence: CASSVTDGVGLGNEQFF. CDR3 DNA: TGTGCCAGCAGCGTCACAGATGGGGTCGGCCTTGGGAATGAGCAGTTCTTC.